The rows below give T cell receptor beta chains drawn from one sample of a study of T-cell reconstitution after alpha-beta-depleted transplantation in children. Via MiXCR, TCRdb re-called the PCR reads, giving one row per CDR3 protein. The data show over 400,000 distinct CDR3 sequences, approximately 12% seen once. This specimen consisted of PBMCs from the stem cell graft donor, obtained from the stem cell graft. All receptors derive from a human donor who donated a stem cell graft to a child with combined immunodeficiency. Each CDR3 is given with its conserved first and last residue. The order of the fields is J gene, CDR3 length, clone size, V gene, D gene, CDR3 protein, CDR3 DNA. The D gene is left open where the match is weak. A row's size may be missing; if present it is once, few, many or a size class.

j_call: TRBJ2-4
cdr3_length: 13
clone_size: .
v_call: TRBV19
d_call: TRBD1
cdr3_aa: CASSVDRENIQYF
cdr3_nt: TGTGCCAGTAGTGTTGACAGGGAAAACATTCAGTACTTC

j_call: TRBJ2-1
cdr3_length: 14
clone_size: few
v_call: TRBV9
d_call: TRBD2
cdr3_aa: CASSVAGVWGEQFF
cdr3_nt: TGTGCCAGCAGCGTGGCGGGAGTCTGGGGTGAGCAGTTCTTC

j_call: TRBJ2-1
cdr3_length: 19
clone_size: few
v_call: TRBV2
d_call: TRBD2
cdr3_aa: CASSPREGLAGAGYNEQFF
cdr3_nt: TGTGCCAGCAGTCCTCGGGAGGGACTAGCGGGAGCGGGTTACAATGAGCAGTTCTTC

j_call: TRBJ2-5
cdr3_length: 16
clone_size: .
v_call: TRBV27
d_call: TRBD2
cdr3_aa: CASSPTSGRAEETQYF
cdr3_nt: TGTGCCAGCAGTCCAACTAGCGGGAGGGCCGAGGAGACCCAGTACTTC

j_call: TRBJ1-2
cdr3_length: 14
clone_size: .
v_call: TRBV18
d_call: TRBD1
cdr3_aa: CASSLDRAPDGYTF
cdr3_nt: TGTGCCAGCTCACTCGACAGGGCGCCGGATGGCTACACCTTC

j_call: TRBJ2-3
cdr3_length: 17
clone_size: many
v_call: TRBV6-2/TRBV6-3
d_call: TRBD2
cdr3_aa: CASSYSTSGPMGDTQYF
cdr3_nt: TGTGCCAGCAGTTACTCAACTAGCGGACCCATGGGAGATACGCAGTATTTT

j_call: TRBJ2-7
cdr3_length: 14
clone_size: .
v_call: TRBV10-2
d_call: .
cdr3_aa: CASSEARVSYEQYF
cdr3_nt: TGCGCCAGCAGTGAGGCTAGGGTATCCTACGAGCAGTACTTC

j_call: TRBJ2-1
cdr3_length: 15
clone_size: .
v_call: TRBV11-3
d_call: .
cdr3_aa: CASSPPGLPYNEQFF
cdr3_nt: TGTGCCAGCAGCCCGCCGGGACTCCCCTACAATGAGCAGTTCTTC

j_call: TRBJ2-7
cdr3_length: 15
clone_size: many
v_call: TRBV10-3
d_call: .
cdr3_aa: CAISGSGLGIYEQYF
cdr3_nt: TGTGCCATCAGTGGGTCGGGGCTGGGGATCTACGAGCAGTACTTC

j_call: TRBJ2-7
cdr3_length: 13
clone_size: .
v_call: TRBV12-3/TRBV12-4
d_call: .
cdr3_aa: CASSPYRSYEQYF
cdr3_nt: TGTGCCAGCAGCCCCTACCGCTCCTACGAGCAGTACTTC

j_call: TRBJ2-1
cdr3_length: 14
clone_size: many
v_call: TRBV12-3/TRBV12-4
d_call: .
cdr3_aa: CASSLERRTNEQFF
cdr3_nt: TGTGCCAGCAGTTTAGAACGGCGGACCAATGAGCAGTTCTTC

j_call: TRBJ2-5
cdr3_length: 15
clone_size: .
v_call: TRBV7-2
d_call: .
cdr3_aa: CASSLDPGARETQYF
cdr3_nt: TGTGCCAGCAGCTTAGACCCGGGGGCGCGGGAGACCCAGTACTTC

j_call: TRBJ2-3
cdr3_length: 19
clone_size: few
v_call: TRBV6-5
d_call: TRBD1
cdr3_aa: CASSGTATGTHLGRDTQYF
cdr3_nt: TGTGCCAGCAGCGGGACAGCAACCGGGACCCACCTTGGTCGCGATACGCAGTATTTT

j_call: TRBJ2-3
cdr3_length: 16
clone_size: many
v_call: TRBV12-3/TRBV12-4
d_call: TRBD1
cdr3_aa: CASSSPEGASTDTQYF
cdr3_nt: TGTGCCAGCAGCTCCCCCGAGGGGGCAAGCACAGATACGCAGTATTTT

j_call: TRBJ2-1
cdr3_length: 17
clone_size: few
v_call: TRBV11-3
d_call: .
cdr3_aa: CASSVQGAGRKDDEQFF
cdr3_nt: TGTGCCAGCAGCGTACAGGGAGCGGGGAGAAAGGACGATGAGCAGTTCTTC

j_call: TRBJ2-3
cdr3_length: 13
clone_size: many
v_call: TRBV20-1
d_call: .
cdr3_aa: CSAEDRPSDTQYF
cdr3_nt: TGCAGTGCAGAGGACCGGCCCTCAGATACGCAGTATTTT

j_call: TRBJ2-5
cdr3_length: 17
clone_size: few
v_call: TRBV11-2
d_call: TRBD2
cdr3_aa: CASSLDSLAGVGETQYF
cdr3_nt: TGTGCCAGCAGCTTAGATAGCCTAGCGGGGGTGGGTGAGACCCAGTACTTC

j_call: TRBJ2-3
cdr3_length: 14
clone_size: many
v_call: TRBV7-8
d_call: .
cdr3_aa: CASSFHPRTDTQYF
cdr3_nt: TGTGCCAGCAGCTTCCACCCTCGTACAGATACGCAGTATTTT

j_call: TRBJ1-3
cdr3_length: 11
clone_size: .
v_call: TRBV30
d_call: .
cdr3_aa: CAWNRGNTIYF
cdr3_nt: TGTGCCTGGAATAGAGGAAACACCATATATTTT

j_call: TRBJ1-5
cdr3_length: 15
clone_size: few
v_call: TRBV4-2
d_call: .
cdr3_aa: CASSQDQIRNQPQHF
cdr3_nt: TGTGCCAGCAGCCAAGATCAAATCCGCAATCAGCCCCAGCATTTT

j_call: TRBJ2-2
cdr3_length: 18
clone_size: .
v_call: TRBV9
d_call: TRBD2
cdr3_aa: CASSVAGVASGNTGELFF
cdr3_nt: TGTGCCAGCAGCGTAGCTGGCGTCGCTAGCGGAAACACCGGGGAGCTGTTTTTT

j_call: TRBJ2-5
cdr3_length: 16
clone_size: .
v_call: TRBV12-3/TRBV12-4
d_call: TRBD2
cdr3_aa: CASSPRGGRSKETQYF
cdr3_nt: TGTGCCAGCAGTCCACGCGGGGGGCGGTCCAAAGAGACCCAGTACTTC

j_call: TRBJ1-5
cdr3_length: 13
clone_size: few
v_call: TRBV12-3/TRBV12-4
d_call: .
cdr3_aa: CASRGGGNQPQHF
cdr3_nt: TGTGCCAGCAGGGGCGGGGGCAATCAGCCCCAGCATTTT

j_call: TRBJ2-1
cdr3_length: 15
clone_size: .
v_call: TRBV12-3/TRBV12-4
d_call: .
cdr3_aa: CASSTGLGSYNEQFF
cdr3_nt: TGTGCCAGCAGTACCGGGTTGGGGAGCTACAATGAGCAGTTCTTC

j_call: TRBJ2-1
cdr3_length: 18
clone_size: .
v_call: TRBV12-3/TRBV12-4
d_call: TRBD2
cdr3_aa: CASSLDPSGGVGDNEQFF
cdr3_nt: TGTGCCAGCAGTTTAGATCCTAGCGGGGGGGTAGGTGACAATGAGCAGTTCTTC

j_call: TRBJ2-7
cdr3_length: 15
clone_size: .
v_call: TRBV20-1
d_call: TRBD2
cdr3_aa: CSATPLAGGPYEQYF
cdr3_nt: TGCAGTGCCACACCGCTAGCGGGAGGGCCCTACGAGCAGTACTTC

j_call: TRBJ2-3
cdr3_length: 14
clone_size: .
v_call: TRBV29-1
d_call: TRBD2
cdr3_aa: CSVEVAGFSDTQYF
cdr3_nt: TGCAGCGTTGAGGTAGCGGGGTTCTCAGATACGCAGTATTTT

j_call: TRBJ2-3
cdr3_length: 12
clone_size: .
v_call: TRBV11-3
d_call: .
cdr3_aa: CASSLIDDTQYF
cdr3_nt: TGTGCCAGCAGCTTAATAGATGATACGCAGTATTTT

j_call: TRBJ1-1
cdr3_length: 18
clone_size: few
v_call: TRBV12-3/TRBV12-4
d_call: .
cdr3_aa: CASSFSYLPGGQNTEAFF
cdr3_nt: TGTGCCAGCAGTTTCTCCTACCTCCCGGGGGGACAGAACACTGAAGCTTTCTTT

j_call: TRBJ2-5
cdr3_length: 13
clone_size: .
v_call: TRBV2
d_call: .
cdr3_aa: CASSDPGLETQYF
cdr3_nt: TGTGCCAGCAGTGACCCGGGACTGGAGACCCAGTACTTC

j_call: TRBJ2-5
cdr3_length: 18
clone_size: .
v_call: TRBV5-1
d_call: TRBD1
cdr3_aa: CASSSGTGLGPSEETQYF
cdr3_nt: TGCGCCAGCAGCTCGGGGACAGGGTTGGGCCCTTCAGAAGAGACCCAGTACTTC

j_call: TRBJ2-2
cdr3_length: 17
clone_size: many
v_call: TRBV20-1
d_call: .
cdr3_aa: CSAREGALAGNTGELFF
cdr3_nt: TGCAGTGCTAGAGAGGGGGCGCTAGCCGGGAACACCGGGGAGCTGTTTTTT

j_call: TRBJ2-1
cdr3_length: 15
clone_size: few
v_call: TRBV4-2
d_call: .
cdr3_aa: CASSQDTQNYNEQFF
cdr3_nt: TGTGCCAGCAGCCAAGATACCCAGAACTACAATGAGCAGTTCTTC

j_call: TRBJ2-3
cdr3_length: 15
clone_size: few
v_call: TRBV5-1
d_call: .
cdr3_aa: CASSPLDRRGDTQYF
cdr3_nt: TGCGCCAGCAGCCCGCTGGACCGACGAGGAGATACGCAGTATTTT

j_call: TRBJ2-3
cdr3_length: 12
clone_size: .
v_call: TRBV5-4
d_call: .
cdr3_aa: CASSRTPDTQYF
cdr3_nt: TGTGCCAGCAGCCGAACCCCAGATACGCAGTATTTT

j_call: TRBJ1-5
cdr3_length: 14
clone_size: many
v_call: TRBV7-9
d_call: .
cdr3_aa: CASSLQGHNQPQHF
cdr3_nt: TGTGCCAGCAGCTTGCAGGGGCACAATCAGCCCCAGCATTTT

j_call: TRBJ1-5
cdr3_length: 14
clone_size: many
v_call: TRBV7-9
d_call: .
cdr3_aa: CASSRQDGNQPQHF
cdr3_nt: TGTGCCAGCAGCCGACAGGACGGCAATCAGCCCCAGCATTTT

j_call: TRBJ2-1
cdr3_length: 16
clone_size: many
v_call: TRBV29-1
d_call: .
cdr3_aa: CSVGVLRTSSYNEQFF
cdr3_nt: TGCAGCGTTGGTGTATTGCGTACCAGCTCCTACAATGAGCAGTTCTTC

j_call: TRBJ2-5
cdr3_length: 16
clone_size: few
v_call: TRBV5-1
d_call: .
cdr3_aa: CASSFGANPARETQYF
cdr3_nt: TGCGCCAGCAGCTTTGGGGCGAATCCTGCCCGAGAGACCCAGTACTTC

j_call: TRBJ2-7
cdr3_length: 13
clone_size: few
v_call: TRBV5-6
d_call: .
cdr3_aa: CASTLGEVDEQYF
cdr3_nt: TGTGCCAGCACCCTTGGAGAGGTCGACGAGCAGTACTTC

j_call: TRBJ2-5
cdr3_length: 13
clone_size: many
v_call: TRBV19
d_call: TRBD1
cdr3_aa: CASSTDRVETQYF
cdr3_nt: TGTGCCAGTAGTACTGACAGGGTCGAGACCCAGTACTTC

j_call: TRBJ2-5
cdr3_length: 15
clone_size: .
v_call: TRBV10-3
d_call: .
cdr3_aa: CAISELGSGAETQYF
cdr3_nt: TGTGCCATCAGTGAGCTGGGATCGGGGGCGGAGACCCAGTACTTC

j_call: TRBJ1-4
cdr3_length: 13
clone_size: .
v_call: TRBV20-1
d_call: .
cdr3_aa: CSAFGARKEKLFF
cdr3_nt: TGCAGTGCCTTCGGGGCAAGGAAAGAAAAACTGTTTTTT

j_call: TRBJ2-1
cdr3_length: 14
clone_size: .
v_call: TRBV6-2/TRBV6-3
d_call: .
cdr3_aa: CASKGSPGEDEQFF
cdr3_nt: TGTGCCAGCAAGGGTAGCCCCGGTGAGGATGAGCAGTTCTTC

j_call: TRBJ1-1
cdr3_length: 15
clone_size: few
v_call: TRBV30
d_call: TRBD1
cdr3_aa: CAWSVLGQGNTEAFF
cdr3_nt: TGTGCCTGGAGTGTACTGGGACAGGGGAACACTGAAGCTTTCTTT

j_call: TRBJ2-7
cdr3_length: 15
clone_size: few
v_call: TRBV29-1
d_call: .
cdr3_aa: CSVEGMETGPYEQYF
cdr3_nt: TGCAGCGTTGAAGGGATGGAGACGGGACCCTACGAGCAGTACTTC

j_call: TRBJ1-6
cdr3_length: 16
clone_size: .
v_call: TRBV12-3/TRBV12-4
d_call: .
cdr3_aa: CASSSGQRGKDSPLHF
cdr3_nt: TGTGCCAGCAGTTCAGGACAGCGGGGGAAAGATTCACCCCTCCACTTT

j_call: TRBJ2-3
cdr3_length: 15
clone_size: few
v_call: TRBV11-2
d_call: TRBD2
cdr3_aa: CASSHGLAGTDTQYF
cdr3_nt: TGTGCCAGCAGCCACGGACTAGCGGGCACAGATACGCAGTATTTT

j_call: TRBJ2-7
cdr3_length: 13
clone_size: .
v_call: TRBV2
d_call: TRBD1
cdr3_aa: CASRTGRVIEQYF
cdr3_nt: TGTGCCAGCAGGACAGGGAGAGTAATCGAGCAGTACTTC

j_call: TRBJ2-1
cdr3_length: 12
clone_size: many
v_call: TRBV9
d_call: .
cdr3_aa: CASSVARNEQFF
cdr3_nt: TGTGCCAGCAGCGTAGCCCGCAATGAGCAGTTCTTC

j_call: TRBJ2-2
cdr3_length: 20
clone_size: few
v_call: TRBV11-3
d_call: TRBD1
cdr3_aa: CASSFSPPGQGYSRTGELFF
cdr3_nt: TGTGCCAGCAGCTTTTCCCCTCCGGGACAGGGTTATTCGCGCACCGGGGAGCTGTTTTTT

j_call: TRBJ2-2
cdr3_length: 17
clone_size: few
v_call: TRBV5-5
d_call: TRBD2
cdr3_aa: CASSLRWTSGNTGELFF
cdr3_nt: TGTGCCAGCAGCTTGCGGTGGACTAGCGGGAACACCGGGGAGCTGTTTTTT

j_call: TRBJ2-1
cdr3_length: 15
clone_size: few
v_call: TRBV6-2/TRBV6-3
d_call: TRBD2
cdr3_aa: CASRAIAGRNNEQFF
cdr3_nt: TGTGCCAGCAGAGCAATAGCGGGGAGGAACAATGAGCAGTTCTTC